The 31 T cell receptor beta chains listed next were all sequenced from one sample in a study of blood T cell repertoires in COVID-19. Sequencing used immunoSEQ multiplex PCR; TCRdb keeps in-frame clones, though not all of them. The table includes about 190,000 clones, 90% detected once. The specimen sequenced was peripheral blood. The receptors stem from a man aged 45 to 65 with acute or convalescent COVID-19.

The chain uses TRBV4-1 and TRBJ2-3; weak D call: TRBD2 (5 bases). This CDR3 spans 17 amino acids. The V end lost 1 base, the J end lost 4 bases, and 18 bases lay between the germline ends. Germline V CDR1 and CDR2: MGHRA, YSYEKL. In DNA form, the CDR3 reads TGCGCCAGCAGCCAAGGGTCCTGGTCTGGCGGGCCAGATACGCAGTATTTT. Its protein product is CASSQGSWSGGPDTQYF.

DNA of the CDR3: TGTGCCATCAGTGCGGGGGACTCTGGAAACACCATATATTTT. This encodes CAISAGDSGNTIYF. The rearrangement links TRBV10-3 to TRBJ1-3, with D tentatively TRBD1 (5 bases). V was clipped by 4 bases and J by 0 bases, with 7 bases between them. In germline, CDR1 is ENHRY, CDR2 SYGVKD. The CDR3 loop spans 14 amino acids.

The chain combines TRBV6-5 with TRBJ1-6, with 9 bases fitting TRBD1. After removal of 6 bases from V and 10 bases from J, the junction contained 7 bases not matched to a gene. There are 14 residues in the CDR3. Germline loops: CDR1 MNHEY, CDR2 SVGAGI. The chain's CDR3 is CASRKGQGFSPLHF. The CDR3 nucleotides are TGTGCCAGCAGAAAGGGACAGGGCTTCTCACCCCTCCACTTT.

The chain joins TRBV21-1 to TRBJ2-1; the DNA was not used to check the table's D call, TRBD2. TRBV21-1 is annotated as a pseudogene. The CDR3 consists of 21 residues. The CDR3 bases are TGTGCCAGCAGCAATCCGACGATAGGACTAGCGGGACCAAGCTCCTACAATGAGCAGTTCTTC. Amino acid sequence: CASSNPTIGLAGPSSYNEQFF.

CDR3 amino acids: CAISARDTTDTQYF. CDR3 sequence (DNA): TGTGCCATCAGTGCCCGGGATACCACAGATACGCAGTATTTT. This rearrangement joins TRBV10-3 to TRBJ2-3; a possible D gene is TRBD2 (5 bases). V lost 4 bases to trimming and J lost 2 bases, with 10 bases between them. The CDR3 totals 14 residues. Germline V gene data show CDR1 as ENHRY and CDR2 as SYGVKD.

V and J are TRBV27 and TRBJ2-3; D is unclear. Trimming shortened V by 9 bases and J by 0 bases, and 16 bases separated the two germline ends. CDR1 and CDR2 from the germline V gene are MNHEY and SMNVEV (reference sequence). The CDR3 loop spans 15 amino acids. Here the CDR3 DNA reads TGTGCCAGTCCGAACTCCGAGCCTAGCACAGATACGCAGTATTTT. Protein product: CASPNSEPSTDTQYF.

This clone was observed a few times. The genes are TRBV28 and TRBJ1-6; no definite D call. The CDR3 length is 13 residues. Germline CDR1 reads MDHEN; CDR2 reads SYDVKM. V was trimmed by 10 bases and J by 7 bases, leaving 14 bases between them. In nucleotides, the CDR3 is TGTGCCATCCGGCGGGCAAAAAATTCACCCCTCCACTTT. It encodes CAIRRAKNSPLHF.

As concerns this clone: The same CDR3 arises from other DNA sequences in this sample as well. The rearrangement uses TRBV27 and TRBJ2-5, with D possibly being TRBD1 (5 bases). V was pared by 6 bases and J by 2 bases, with 13 bases between. The CDR3 sequence is 14 residues long. From germline, CDR1 is MNHEY and CDR2 SMNVEV (reference sequence). Here the CDR3 reads CASSPGHLQETQYF. CDR3 sequence (DNA): TGTGCCAGCAGCCCAGGACATTTGCAAGAGACCCAGTACTTC.

This rearrangement joins TRBV4-1 to TRBJ2-2; possibly TRBD1 for D (6 bases). The CDR3 has 14 amino acids. The germline V and J ends were trimmed by 4 bases and 6 bases, with 12 bases remaining between them. Germline CDR1 is MGHRA and CDR2 is YSYEKL. In nucleotides, the CDR3 is TGCGCCAGCAGCCGAGGGGGTCGGGCCGGGGAGCTGTTTTTT. It yields the protein CASSRGGRAGELFF.

J is TRBJ1-1 and V is TRBV19; a possible D gene is TRBD1 (5 bases). CDR3 size: 14 residues. Trimming shortened V by 6 bases and J by 5 bases, and 16 bases separated the two germline ends. CDR1 is LNHDA, CDR2 SQIVND, per germline (reference sequence). CDR3 region: CASSPFLGETEAFF. CDR3 in DNA: TGTGCCAGTAGCCCCTTTCTAGGGGAAACTGAAGCTTTCTTT. The full variable domain, in which reference TRBV19 and TRBJ1-1 provide the parts outside the CDR3, is DGGITQSPKYLFRKEGQNVTLSCEQNLNHDAMYWYRQDPGQGLRLIYYSQIVNDFQKGDIAEGYSVSREKKESFPLTVTSAQKNPTAFYLCASSPFLGETEAFFGQGTRLTVV.

The chain links TRBV6-2 or TRBV6-3 to TRBJ1-2, with D unclear. Per germline, CDR1 MNHEY and CDR2 SVGEGT. The CDR3 spans 14 residues. Trimming took 0 bases from V and 6 from J, leaving 11 bases between them. The CDR3 here is CASSYSAGPDGYTF. The CDR3 DNA reads TGTGCCAGCAGTTACTCGGCAGGCCCGGATGGCTACACCTTC.

The J gene is TRBJ2-1, the V gene TRBV7-9, with a weak D call TRBD1 (5 bases). Per germline, CDR1 SEHNR and CDR2 FQNEAQ (reference sequence). Trimming removed 1 base at V and 8 bases at J, with 9 bases between. The length of the CDR3 is 13 residues. The CDR3 nucleotides are TGTGCCAGCAGCTTAGTTGGGGCGTATGAGCAGTTCTTC. The encoded protein is CASSLVGAYEQFF.

The V gene is TRBV24-1, the J gene TRBJ1-1; D possibly corresponds to TRBD1 (6 bases). Between the trimmed V and J ends, which lost 1 base and 6 bases, there was a span of 8 bases. This CDR3 is 13 amino acids long. Germline V gives CDR1 KGHDR, CDR2 SFDVKD. The CDR3 region has the DNA TGTGCCACCAGTGATTTTGAGGGGGCTGAAGCTTTCTTT. Its protein is CATSDFEGAEAFF.

The chain links TRBV6-5 to TRBJ2-3; D is undetermined. CDR1 is MNHEY and CDR2 is SVGAGI in the germline V gene. V was clipped by 8 bases and J by 1 base, with 16 bases between them. The CDR3 loop spans 15 amino acids. CDR3 sequence reads: CASLILPYGTDTQYF. The CDR3 nucleotides are TGTGCCAGCCTGATACTACCCTACGGCACAGATACGCAGTATTTT.

The V and J genes are TRBV5-5 and TRBJ1-4; D gene ambiguous. This CDR3 comprises 13 residues. Trimming stripped 9 bases from V and 0 bases from J, with 9 bases between. Looked up from germline, CDR1 is SGHKS and CDR2 is YYEKEE (reference sequence). The CDR3 region has the DNA TGTGCCACCTCCTTAGCAACTAATGAAAAACTGTTTTTT. Translating gives CATSLATNEKLFF.

The chain links TRBV7-2 to TRBJ2-7, with unresolved D. V lost 0 bases, J lost 1 base, and 7 bases lay in between. CDR1 SGHTA and CDR2 FQGNSA come from the germline V gene. CDR3 length: 14 residues. The CDR3 DNA sequence: TGTGCCAGCAGCTTAGCGGCGGCATCCTACGAGCAGTACGTC. This encodes CASSLAAASYEQYV.

The V call is TRBV27, the J call TRBJ2-6, with 7 bases fitting TRBD1. Unmatched junction bases numbered 5, after V lost 3 bases and J lost 0 bases. Looked up from germline, CDR1 is MNHEY and CDR2 is SMNVEV (reference sequence). CDR3 length: 17 residues. The CDR3 DNA reads TGTGCCAGCAGTTTGGGACAGCAAATCTCTGGGGCCAACGTCCTGACTTTC. Its translation: CASSLGQQISGANVLTF.

The gene calls are TRBV24-1 and TRBJ2-2; D is possibly TRBD1 (5 bases). Germline CDR1 and CDR2: KGHDR and SFDVKD. V was clipped by 9 bases and J by 5 bases, with 12 bases between them. This CDR3 is 13 amino acids long. CDR3 in DNA: TGTGCCACCCTAGGTAGGGGAACCGGGGAGCTGTTTTTT. It is translated as CATLGRGTGELFF.

V and J are TRBV4-1 and TRBJ2-5; TRBD1 might be the D (6 bases). With 4 bases removed from V and 4 bases from J, the gap between germline ends came to 16 bases. From germline, CDR1 is MGHRA and CDR2 YSYEKL. The CDR3 is made up of 15 amino acids. In DNA, the CDR3 is TGCGCCAGCAGCCCTGGGACCAGGGGATCAGAGACCCAGTACTTC. This gives the protein CASSPGTRGSETQYF.

The chain combines TRBV5-1 with TRBJ2-2; D is uncertain. The CDR3 is 16 residues long. Germline CDR1 and CDR2: SGHRS and YFSETQ. V lost 1 base to trimming and J lost 2 bases, with 12 bases between them. CDR3 sequence (DNA): TGCGCCAGCAGCTTGTTGGCAAGATTAAACACCGGGGAGCTGTTTTTT. Protein product: CASSLLARLNTGELFF. The full variable domain, its missing parts supplied by reference TRBV5-1 and TRBJ2-2, is KAGVTQTPRYLIKTRGQQVTLSCSPISGHRSVSWYQQTPGQGLQFLFEYFSETQRNKGNFPGRFSGRQFSNSRSEMNVSTLELGDSALYLCASSLLARLNTGELFFGEGSRLTVL.

The genes are TRBV4-1 and TRBJ2-7; 11 bases agree with TRBD2. Germline V CDR1 and CDR2: MGHRA, YSYEKL. This CDR3 has 16 amino acids. After removal of 0 bases from V and 3 bases from J, the junction contained 4 bases not matched to a gene. This chain's CDR3 is CASSQDPSGGLYEQYV. For the CDR3, the DNA is TGCGCCAGCAGCCAAGATCCTAGCGGGGGGCTCTACGAGCAGTACGTC.

The chain uses TRBV4-2 and TRBJ2-6; 8 bases align to TRBD2. With V trimmed by 4 bases and J by 0 bases, 8 bases remained unmatched. CDR1 is LGHNA and CDR2 is YNFKEQ in the germline V gene. CDR3 length: 18 amino acids. CDR3: CASSRGLAGYSGANVLTF. CDR3 nucleotide sequence: TGTGCCAGCAGCCGAGGTCTAGCGGGCTACTCTGGGGCCAACGTCCTGACTTTC.

This clone was observed a handful of times. This chain links TRBV18 with TRBJ2-7; the D gene is possibly TRBD1 (6 bases). Trimming shortened V by 3 bases and J by 1 base, and 7 bases separated the two germline ends. Per the germline V gene, CDR1 is KGHSH and CDR2 is LQKENI. CDR3 length equals 13 residues. CDR3 sequence: CASSPDSSYEQYV. The CDR3 DNA reads TGTGCCAGCTCACCGGACAGTTCCTACGAGCAGTACGTC.

The chain has TRBV5-4 and TRBJ1-5; D is undetermined. Looked up from germline, CDR1 is SGHNT and CDR2 is YYREEE (reference sequence). This CDR3 has 15 residues. The ends were cut back, 0 bases at V and 7 bases at J, with 14 bases in the middle. CDR3 in amino acids: CASSLGPGSMQPQHF. The CDR3 DNA is TGTGCCAGCAGCTTGGGGCCTGGGAGTATGCAGCCCCAGCATTTT.

The J gene is TRBJ1-3, the V gene TRBV19, with TRBD1 identical over 7 bases. The V gene's germline CDR1 is LNHDA and CDR2 SQIVND (reference sequence). CDR3 length equals 14 residues. The V gene end was trimmed by 4 bases and the J gene end by 7 bases; junction bases not matched to a gene: 7. The CDR3, as DNA: TGTGCCAGTAGTAGGGACAGCGTCTCGAACACCATATATTTT. It codes for CASSRDSVSNTIYF. The complete variable domain, with remaining parts taken from reference TRBV19 and TRBJ1-3, reads DGGITQSPKYLFRKEGQNVTLSCEQNLNHDAMYWYRQDPGQGLRLIYYSQIVNDFQKGDIAEGYSVSREKKESFPLTVTSAQKNPTAFYLCASSRDSVSNTIYFGEGSWLTVV.

The chain employs TRBV7-2 and TRBJ2-1; D not certain. CDR1 and CDR2 from the germline V gene are SGHTA and FQGNSA. The CDR3 contains 13 residues. Trimming left V 0 bases short and J 7 bases short, with 7 bases between. The CDR3 bases are TGTGCCAGCAGCTTAGCTACAGCTAATGAGCAGTTCTTC. This gives the protein CASSLATANEQFF. Combining the CDR3 with reference TRBV7-2 and TRBJ2-1 gives the whole variable domain GAGVSQSPSNKVTEKGKDVELRCDPISGHTALYWYRQSLGQGLEFLIYFQGNSAPDKSGLPSDRFSAERTGGSVSTLTIQRTQQEDSAVYLCASSLATANEQFFGPGTRLTVL.

The chain links TRBV2 to TRBJ2-7, with D possibly TRBD2 on 6 matching bases. Germline CDR1 is SNHLY and CDR2 is FYNNEI. CDR3 length: 15 residues. The V gene lost 2 bases and the J gene lost 4 bases, with 15 bases spanning the gap. In DNA, the CDR3 is TGTGCCAGCAGTGAACCCGGTGGCGGGGATTACGAGCAGTACGTC. Residues: CASSEPGGGDYEQYV.

Regarding this clone: One end of the junction is discordant with germline, which a read error may explain. The chain has TRBV6-1 and TRBJ1-1; TRBD1 matches at 10 bases. The CDR3 consists of 15 residues. Per the germline V gene, CDR1 is MNHNS and CDR2 is SASEGT. The chain's CDR3 is CASSKAGTGATEAFF. The CDR3 coding sequence is TGTGCCAGCAGTAAAGCCGGGACAGGGGCCACTGAAGCTTTCTTT.

The J gene is TRBJ2-1, the V gene TRBV19; D is unresolved. CDR3 length: 11 residues. Trimming removed 5 bases at V and 10 bases at J, with 9 bases between. Per germline, CDR1 LNHDA and CDR2 SQIVND (reference sequence). The CDR3 DNA reads as TGTGCCAGTAGTCTGGCTAGGGAGCAGTTCTTC. It codes for CASSLAREQFF. The full variable domain, rest sourced from reference TRBV19 and TRBJ2-1, is DGGITQSPKYLFRKEGQNVTLSCEQNLNHDAMYWYRQDPGQGLRLIYYSQIVNDFQKGDIAEGYSVSREKKESFPLTVTSAQKNPTAFYLCASSLAREQFFGPGTRLTVL.

This rearrangement joins TRBV7-8 to TRBJ2-4, with D possibly matching TRBD1 (6 bases). The CDR3 consists of 17 residues. V was clipped by 3 bases and J by 0 bases, with 15 bases between them. Germline lookup yields CDR1 SGHVS and CDR2 FQNEAQ. The DNA of the CDR3 is TGTGCCAGCAGCTTTCACCGGACAGAAGTAGCCAAAAACATTCAGTACTTC. The encoded protein is CASSFHRTEVAKNIQYF.

The V and J genes are TRBV18 and TRBJ2-3; 10 bases align to TRBD2. With 6 bases clipped from V and 2 bases from J, the junction kept 8 bases outside the gene matches. CDR1 and CDR2 (germline): KGHSH, LQKENI. The CDR3 sequence is 16 residues long. CDR3 sequence: CASSPRTSGFTDTQYF. In DNA form, the CDR3 reads TGTGCCAGCTCTCCTCGGACTAGCGGCTTCACAGATACGCAGTATTTT.